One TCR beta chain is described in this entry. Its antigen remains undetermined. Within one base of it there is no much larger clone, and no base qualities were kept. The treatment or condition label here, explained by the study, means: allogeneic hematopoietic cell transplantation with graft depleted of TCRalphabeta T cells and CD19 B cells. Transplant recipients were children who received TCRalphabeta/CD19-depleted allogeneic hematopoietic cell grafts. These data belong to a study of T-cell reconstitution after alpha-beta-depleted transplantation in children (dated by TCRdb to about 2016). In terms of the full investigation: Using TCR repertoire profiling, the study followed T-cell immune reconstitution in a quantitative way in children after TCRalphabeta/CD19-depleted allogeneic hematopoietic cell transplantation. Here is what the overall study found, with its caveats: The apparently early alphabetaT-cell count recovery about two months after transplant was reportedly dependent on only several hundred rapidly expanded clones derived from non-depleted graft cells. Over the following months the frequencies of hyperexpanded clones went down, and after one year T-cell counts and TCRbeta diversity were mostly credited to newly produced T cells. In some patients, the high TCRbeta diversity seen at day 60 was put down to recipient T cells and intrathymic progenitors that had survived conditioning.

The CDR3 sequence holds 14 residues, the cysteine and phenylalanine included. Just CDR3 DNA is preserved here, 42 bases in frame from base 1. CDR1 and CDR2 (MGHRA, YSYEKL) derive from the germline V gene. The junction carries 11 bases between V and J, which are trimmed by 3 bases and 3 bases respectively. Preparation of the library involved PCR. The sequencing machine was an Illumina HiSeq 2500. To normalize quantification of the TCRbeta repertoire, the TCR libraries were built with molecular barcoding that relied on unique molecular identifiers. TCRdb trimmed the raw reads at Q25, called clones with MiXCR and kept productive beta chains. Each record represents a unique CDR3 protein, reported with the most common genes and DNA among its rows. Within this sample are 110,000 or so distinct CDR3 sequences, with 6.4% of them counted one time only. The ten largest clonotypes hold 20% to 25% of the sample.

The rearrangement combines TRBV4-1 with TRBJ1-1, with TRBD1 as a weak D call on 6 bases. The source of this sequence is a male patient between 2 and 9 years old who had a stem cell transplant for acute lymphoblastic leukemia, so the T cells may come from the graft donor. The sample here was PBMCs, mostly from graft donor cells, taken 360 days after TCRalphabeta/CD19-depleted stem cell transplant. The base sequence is TGCGCCAGCAGCCAGACAGGTGGGGACACTGAAGCTTTCTTT. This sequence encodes CASSQTGGDTEAFF.